These 29 T cell receptor beta chains came from one sample sequenced in a study of CD8 T cells in ankylosing spondylitis. Study-wide points: A TCR beta motif of about 8 highly homologous variants seemed to mark ankylosing spondylitis blood.

Antigen specificity for these receptors is unknown. Using its own MiXCR run on the 5' RACE reads, TCRdb lists one record per CDR3 protein. The table lists about 200,000 distinct CDR3 sequences, around 6.6% of them singletons. The sample comprised blood, either unsorted or a sorted T cell fraction (not recorded which). The receptor source for this set is a male donor with ankylosing spondylitis.

This clonotype was detected ten times or more. This sequence joins TRBV2 and TRBJ2-5; possibly TRBD1 for D (5 bases). Germline lookup yields CDR1 SNHLY and CDR2 FYNNEI. This CDR3 has 14 residues. Trimming left V 6 bases short and J 1 base short, with 12 bases between. The CDR3, as DNA: TGTGCCAGCAGGAGTGGACACCTCCAAGAGACCCAGTACTTC. It specifies CASRSGHLQETQYF.

This clonotype has ten or more counts. V usage is TRBV11-1 and J usage is TRBJ2-1, with a tentative D call TRBD1 (5 bases). Germline V CDR1 and CDR2: SGHAT, FQDESV (reference sequence). The CDR3 has 14 amino acids. The V end lost 2 bases, the J end lost 12 bases, and 17 bases lay between the germline ends. The CDR3 DNA reads as TGTGCCAGCAGCTTACGCCCAGACAGATCGGGGCAGTTCTTC. Its translation is CASSLRPDRSGQFF.

Here the CDR3 reads CASSLGVTIYEQYF. Written as DNA, the CDR3 is TGTGCCAGCAGCTTAGGCGTCACAATCTACGAGCAGTACTTC. The chain couples TRBV7-2 to TRBJ2-7, with D hard to call. There are 14 residues in the CDR3. V was trimmed by 1 base and J by 3 bases, leaving 10 bases between them. Germline CDR1 SGHTA, CDR2 FQGNSA.

This clonotype has only a few counts. V gene TRBV10-3 combines with J gene TRBJ2-1, with D tentatively TRBD2 (6 bases). This CDR3 has 15 residues. Germline values: CDR1 ENHRY, CDR2 SYGVKD. V gave up 5 bases and J gave up 5 bases, with 16 bases separating them. The CDR3 spells CAISPPVADNNEQFF. The CDR3 coding sequence is TGTGCCATCAGTCCACCGGTAGCGGATAACAATGAGCAGTTCTTC.

The sample holds many counts of this clonotype. The chain combines TRBV7-9 with TRBJ2-7, with TRBD1 matching 7 bases. CDR1 SEHNR and CDR2 FQNEAQ come from the germline V gene (reference sequence). The CDR3 runs to 13 residues. V shed 6 bases, J shed 4 bases, and the junction held 6 bases outside the gene matches. The CDR3 spells CASRPGTEYEQYF. As DNA, the CDR3 is TGTGCCAGCAGGCCCGGGACAGAATACGAGCAGTACTTC.

This clonotype was detected ten times or more. The rearrangement links TRBV4-1 to TRBJ1-1; unclear D gene. This CDR3 region has 13 residues. CDR1 is MGHRA, CDR2 YSYEKL, per germline. With 4 bases removed from V and 7 bases from J, the gap between germline ends came to 13 bases. The CDR3 is CASSPGSRYEAFF. DNA of the CDR3: TGCGCCAGCAGCCCCGGGAGTCGATATGAAGCTTTCTTT.

The table lists this clonotype with many counts. This chain links TRBV5-1 with TRBJ2-7, with D hard to call. V gave up 2 bases and J gave up 1 base, with 7 bases separating them. The CDR3 covers 13 residues. The germline V gene encodes CDR1 SGHRS and CDR2 YFSETQ. The CDR3 reads CASSFSSSYEQYF. CDR3 DNA sequence: TGCGCCAGCAGCTTCAGTTCTTCCTACGAGCAGTACTTC.

This clonotype was picked up many times. The rearrangement links TRBV5-1 to TRBJ2-1, with 12 bases lining up with TRBD2. The ends lost 4 bases at V and 4 bases at J; junction bases unmatched: 15. Germline V gives CDR1 SGHRS, CDR2 YFSETQ. This CDR3 is 19 amino acids long. In DNA, the CDR3 is TGCGCCAGCAGCATGGGACTAGCGGGCCTCATTTCTTCTTACAATGAGCAGTTCTTC. Its translation is CASSMGLAGLISSYNEQFF.

This clonotype was seen many times. The chain has TRBV20-1 and TRBJ1-3; the D gene is possibly TRBD1 (5 bases). This CDR3 is built from 13 residues. V shed 1 base and J shed 7 bases, with 11 bases lying between them. CDR1 is DFQATT and CDR2 is SNEGSKA in the germline V gene (reference sequence). The DNA of the CDR3 is TGCAGTGCTAGAGCGGCGGGGGAGAACACCATATATTTT. Protein sequence: CSARAAGENTIYF.

This clonotype was found many times. The V call is TRBV9, the J call TRBJ2-1, with D unclear. Germline CDR1 and CDR2: SGDLS and YYNGEE. The CDR3 covers 14 residues. V was clipped by 3 bases and J by 5 bases, with 12 bases between them. Here the CDR3 DNA reads TGTGCCAGCAGCGCCCAAAGATACGACAATGAGCAGTTCTTC. It codes for CASSAQRYDNEQFF.

This clonotype was recorded many times. The chain couples TRBV21-1 to TRBJ2-7; the table calls TRBD1, which could not be checked here. TRBV21-1 is flagged as a pseudogene. The CDR3 has 17 amino acids. Here the CDR3 reads CASSSQHRFPSSYEQYF. CDR3 coding DNA: TGTGCCAGCAGCTCTCAACACAGGTTTCCTAGCTCCTACGAGCAGTACTTC.

The rearrangement uses TRBV7-6 and TRBJ2-5, with 9 bases fitting TRBD1. V was clipped by 2 bases and J by 5 bases; unmatched bases: 12. The V gene's germline CDR1 is SGHVS and CDR2 FNYEAQ. The CDR3 has 17 residues. The CDR3 DNA follows: TGTGCCAGCAGCTTATTGTACAGGGGGCATCGAGGGGAGACCCAGTACTTC. It codes for CASSLLYRGHRGETQYF. Supplemented by reference TRBV7-6 and TRBJ2-5, the full variable domain reads GAGVSQSPRYKVTKRGQDVALRCDPISGHVSLYWYRQALGQGPEFLTYFNYEAQQDKSGLPNDRFSAERPEGSISTLTIQRTEQRDSAMYRCASSLLYRGHRGETQYFGPGTRLLVL.

The sample holds many counts of this clonotype. V and J are TRBV4-3 and TRBJ2-1; 13 nucleotides agree with TRBD2. The CDR3 covers 16 residues. The germline CDR1 and CDR2 sequences are LGHNA and YSLEER. After removal of 3 bases from V and 4 bases from J, the junction contained 3 bases not matched to a gene. The CDR3 protein is CASSQGTSGAYNEQFF. For the CDR3, the DNA is TGCGCCAGCAGCCAGGGGACTAGCGGGGCTTACAATGAGCAGTTCTTC.

This clonotype appeared many times. The chain carries TRBV29-1 and TRBJ2-7; unclear D gene. Germline V gene lookup returns CDR1 SQVTM and CDR2 ANQGSEA. The CDR3 has 10 amino acids. V lost 6 bases, J lost 5 bases, and 8 bases lay in between. In DNA, the CDR3 is TGCAGCGTGTTTTGGGACGAGCAGTACTTC. Protein product: CSVFWDEQYF.

The chain combines TRBV19 with TRBJ2-3, with unresolved D. V lost 3 bases and J 1 base, leaving 11 bases between the germline ends. The CDR3 totals 15 residues. Germline CDR1 is LNHDA and CDR2 is SQIVND (reference sequence). CDR3: CASSMVLRGTDTQYF. For the CDR3, the DNA is TGTGCCAGTAGTATGGTACTTCGTGGCACAGATACGCAGTATTTT.

The CDR3 DNA sequence: TGCAGCGTTGACATGGACTTCGAGCAGTACTTC. Translating it yields CSVDMDFEQYF. V is TRBV29-1 and J is TRBJ2-7, with D possibly TRBD2 on 5 matching bases. Trimming removed 3 bases at V and 6 bases at J, with 9 bases between. CDR1 and CDR2 (germline): SQVTM, ANQGSEA. This CDR3 is built from 11 residues.

This clonotype was recorded many times. The chain couples TRBV20-1 to TRBJ2-7; TRBD1 matches 8 bases. Germline CDR1 and CDR2: DFQATT and SNEGSKA (reference sequence). V was pared by 0 bases and J by 4 bases, with 14 bases of the junction left unmatched. CDR3 length: 17 residues. CDR3 amino acids: CSARDSIGQGASYEQYF. In DNA form, the CDR3 reads TGCAGTGCTAGAGATTCGATTGGGCAGGGGGCTAGTTACGAGCAGTACTTC.

This chain uses TRBV12-3 or TRBV12-4 with TRBJ1-5; 7 positions agree with TRBD1. The CDR3 is made up of 16 amino acids. The J segment lost 4 bases and the V segment lost 5 bases, leaving 11 bases of the junction unmatched. The CDR3: CASSPRRDRRNQPQHF. DNA of the CDR3: TGTGCCAGCAGTCCTCGCCGGGACAGACGAAATCAGCCCCAGCATTTT.

V usage is TRBV7-6 and J usage is TRBJ1-1; TRBD1 is a possible D gene (6 bases). V gave up 5 bases and J gave up 1 base, with 17 bases separating them. The CDR3 sequence is 16 residues long. The germline V gene encodes CDR1 SGHVS and CDR2 FNYEAQ. CDR3 in DNA: TGTGCCAGCAGCCAAACGCCGGGACAACCGAACACTGAAGCTTTCTTT. Translation: CASSQTPGQPNTEAFF.

This clonotype was recorded many times. This chain uses TRBV28 with TRBJ2-5; 11 bases match TRBD2. CDR3 length equals 14 residues. The trim removed 6 bases at V and 4 bases at J, leaving 4 bases unmatched. Germline V gene lookup returns CDR1 MDHEN and CDR2 SYDVKM. The CDR3 region has the DNA TGTGCCAGCAGCCTTCTAGCGGGAGGAGAGACCCAGTACTTC. This sequence encodes CASSLLAGGETQYF.

In its sample, this clonotype was seen a few times. The gene calls are TRBV4-2 and TRBJ2-6; TRBD1 is a possible D gene (5 bases). The CDR3 totals 20 residues. V dropped 3 bases and J dropped 0 bases, with 21 bases sitting between them. Germline V gene data show CDR1 as LGHNA and CDR2 as YNFKEQ. Here the CDR3 reads CASSHSVAGAWSSGANVLTF. The DNA for the CDR3 is TGTGCCAGCAGCCATTCTGTTGCTGGGGCCTGGAGCTCTGGGGCCAACGTCCTGACTTTC.

This clonotype showed up many times. The chain uses TRBV27 and TRBJ1-5; 9 bases line up with TRBD1. J lost 2 bases, V lost 6 bases, and 5 bases had no gene match. CDR1 MNHEY and CDR2 SMNVEV come from the germline V gene (reference sequence). The CDR3 has 15 residues. CDR3 sequence reads: CASRTGGSGNQPQHF. The DNA of the CDR3 is TGTGCCAGCAGAACAGGGGGCAGCGGCAATCAGCCCCAGCATTTT.

This clonotype was seen at least ten times. V is TRBV29-1 and J is TRBJ2-1; TRBD2 matches at 9 bases. The V gene end was trimmed by 7 bases and the J gene end by 1 base; junction bases not matched to a gene: 5. The V gene's germline CDR1 is SQVTM and CDR2 ANQGSEA. CDR3 length: 14 residues. The DNA for the CDR3 is TGCAGCGGGCATAGCGGGAGTTCCTACAATGAGCAGTTCTTC. Translation gives CSGHSGSSYNEQFF.

This clonotype was counted ten times or more. V gene TRBV4-1 combines with J gene TRBJ2-3; 9 bases map to TRBD2. Trimming cost V 3 bases and J 3 bases; bases outside gene matches: 10. The CDR3 covers 17 residues. CDR1 MGHRA and CDR2 YSYEKL come from the germline V gene. In DNA, the CDR3 is TGCGCCAGCAGCCAGGAACCCGGGACTAGCAGAACAGATACGCAGTATTTT. Translation: CASSQEPGTSRTDTQYF.

This clonotype turned up a few times. The rearrangement joins TRBV9 to TRBJ2-5; D not resolved. Trimming stripped 0 bases from V and 1 base from J, with 10 bases between. The CDR3 sequence is 15 residues long. Germline V gene sequence: CDR1 SGDLS, CDR2 YYNGEE. Written as DNA, the CDR3 is TGTGCCAGCAGCGTAGCGGTCGGGCTCCAAGAGACCCAGTACTTC. This encodes CASSVAVGLQETQYF.

This clonotype was observed at least ten times. The chain is built from TRBV12-3 or TRBV12-4 and TRBJ1-1; D may be TRBD1 (5 bases). Trimming stripped 3 bases from V and 4 bases from J, with 12 bases between. The length of the CDR3 is 14 residues. The CDR3 here is CASSFSGRGTEAFF. The CDR3 DNA is TGTGCCAGCAGTTTTTCCGGTAGGGGCACTGAAGCTTTCTTT.

This clonotype was seen ten or more times. V is TRBV7-9 and J is TRBJ2-7; tentative D call: TRBD2 (5 bases). The V end was cut by 5 bases, the J end by 1 base, with 12 bases between. CDR1 SEHNR and CDR2 FQNEAQ come from the germline V gene (reference sequence). The CDR3 runs 14 residues. The CDR3 loop reads CASSPSGKSYEQYF. The CDR3 DNA reads TGTGCCAGCAGCCCCAGCGGTAAATCCTACGAGCAGTACTTC.

This clonotype was found many times. This rearrangement joins TRBV7-2 to TRBJ2-1; 7 positions agree with TRBD2. Germline V gives CDR1 SGHTA, CDR2 FQGNSA. V lost 5 bases to trimming and J lost 8 bases; unmatched junction nucleotides: 18. This CDR3 has 17 residues. CDR3 loop: CASSPPPVAGEYDEQFF. The CDR3 DNA follows: TGTGCCAGCAGCCCCCCCCCGGTGGCGGGAGAGTACGATGAGCAGTTCTTC.

The chain uses TRBV29-1 and TRBJ2-1; 9 bases are a match to TRBD1. Germline V gives CDR1 SQVTM, CDR2 ANQGSEA. V was pared by 4 bases and J by 5 bases, with 12 bases of the junction left unmatched. The CDR3 runs 16 residues. DNA for the CDR3: TGCAGCGTTGTCCGGGGGGACAGGGCGATCGACAATGAGCAGTTCTTC. This translates into CSVVRGDRAIDNEQFF.